This section outlines one T cell receptor (beta chain) sequence together with its context. Antigen specificity is unknown. This PCR relied on a set of 60 Vbeta primers and 13 Jbeta primers. Here immunoSEQ multiplex PCR was the method, and the copy in TCRdb shows in-frame clones only, minus some. Among about 160,000 clones listed, about 75% were seen once. This CDR3 spans 15 amino acids. V shed 4 bases, J shed 9 bases, and the junction held 6 bases outside the gene matches. CDR1 is PRHDT, CDR2 FYEKMQ, per germline (reference sequence). The source of the sample is a study of cytomegalovirus exposure and HLA in healthy donors. General study findings and limits: Productive status was seen about 90% or about 30% of the time for most TCR beta V segments in an earlier analysis.

The chain has TRBV13 and TRBJ2-1; TRBD2 matches at 13 bases. The clonotype was recovered from a male donor in good health and CMV-seronegative. The sequencing input was PBMCs. CDR3 in DNA: TGTGCCAGCAGCTATGGACTAGCGGGAGCGGGTGAGCAGTTCTTC. Its translation: CASSYGLAGAGEQFF.